The source of this TCR beta chain is a study of T cells after yellow fever vaccination. Study outcomes and limitations: Though it reached lower strength, the secondary response hit its peak faster, day 5 versus 15.

This clonotype has a count of ten or more. Its antigen is as yet unknown. The junction shows a germline mismatch at one end, possibly a read error. 5'RACE template switching generated TCR cDNA, adding a universal primer site and UMIs. TCRdb reanalysed the 5' RACE reads using MiXCR and keeps one entry per CDR3 protein. The sample yields more than 55,000 distinct CDR3 sequences, roughly 7.3% seen once. Germline CDR1 is SEHNR and CDR2 is FQNEAQ (reference sequence). The CDR3 consists of 13 residues. The chain uses TRBV7-9 and TRBJ2-1, with 11 bases aligning to TRBD2. This specimen consisted of CD8+ T cells sorted from PBMCs, obtained 15 days after the yellow fever booster vaccination. The receptor comes from a man aged 30 to 45 who received the YFV17D yellow fever vaccine. CDR3 sequence reads: CASSSYLAGGLLF. The CDR3 DNA reads as TGTGCCAGCAGCTCCTATCTAGCGGGAGGTCTTCTCTTC.